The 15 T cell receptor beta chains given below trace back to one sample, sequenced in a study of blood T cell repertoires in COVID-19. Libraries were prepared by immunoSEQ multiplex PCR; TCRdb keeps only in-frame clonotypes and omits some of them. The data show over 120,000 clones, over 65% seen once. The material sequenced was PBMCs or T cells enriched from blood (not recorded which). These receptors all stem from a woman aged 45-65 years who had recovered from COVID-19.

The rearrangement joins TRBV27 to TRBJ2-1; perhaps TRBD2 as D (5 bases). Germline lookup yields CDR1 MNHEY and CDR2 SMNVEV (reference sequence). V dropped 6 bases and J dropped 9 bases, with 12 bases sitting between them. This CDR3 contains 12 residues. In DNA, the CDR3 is TGTGCCAGCAGCTACCCCGAGGGTGAGCAGTTCTTC. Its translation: CASSYPEGEQFF.

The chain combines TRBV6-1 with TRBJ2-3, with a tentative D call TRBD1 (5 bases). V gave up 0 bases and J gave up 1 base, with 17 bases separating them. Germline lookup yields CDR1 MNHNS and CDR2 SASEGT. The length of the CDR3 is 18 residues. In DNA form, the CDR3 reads TGTGCCAGCAGTGAAGCGGGTGTTAGGGGCCGGGGCACAGATACGCAGTATTTT. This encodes CASSEAGVRGRGTDTQYF.

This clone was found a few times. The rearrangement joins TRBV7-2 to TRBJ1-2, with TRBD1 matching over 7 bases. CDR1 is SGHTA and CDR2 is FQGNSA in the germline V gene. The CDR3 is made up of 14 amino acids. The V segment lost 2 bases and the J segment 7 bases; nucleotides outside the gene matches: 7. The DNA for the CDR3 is TGTGCCAGCAGCTTAAAGGGGGCGTCGGCTGGCTACACCTTC. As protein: CASSLKGASAGYTF.

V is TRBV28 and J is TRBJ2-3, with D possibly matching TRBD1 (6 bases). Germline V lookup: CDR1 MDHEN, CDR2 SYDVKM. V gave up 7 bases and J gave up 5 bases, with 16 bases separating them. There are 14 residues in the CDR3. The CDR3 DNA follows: TGTGCCAGCAACCAGCCTGAGGGGGTAGATACGCAGTATTTT. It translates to CASNQPEGVDTQYF. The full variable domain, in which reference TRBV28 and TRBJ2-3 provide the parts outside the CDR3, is DVKVTQSSRYLVKRTGEKVFLECVQDMDHENMFWYRQDPGLGLRLIYFSYDVKMKEKGDIPEGYSVSREKKERFSLILESASTNQTSMYLCASNQPEGVDTQYFGPGTRLTVL.

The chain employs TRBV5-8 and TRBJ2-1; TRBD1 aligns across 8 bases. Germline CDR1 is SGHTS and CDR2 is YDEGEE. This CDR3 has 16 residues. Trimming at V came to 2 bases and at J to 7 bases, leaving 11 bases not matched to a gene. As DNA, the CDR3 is TGTGCCAGCAGCTTTAAGACAGGGGCAGCCTTAAATGAGCAGTTCTTC. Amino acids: CASSFKTGAALNEQFF.

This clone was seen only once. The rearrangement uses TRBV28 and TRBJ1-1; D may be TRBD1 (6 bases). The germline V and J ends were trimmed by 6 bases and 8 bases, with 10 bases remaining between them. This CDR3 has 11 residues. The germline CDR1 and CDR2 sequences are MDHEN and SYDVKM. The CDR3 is CASSRRGEAFF. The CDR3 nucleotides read TGTGCCAGCAGCCGCAGGGGAGAAGCTTTCTTT.

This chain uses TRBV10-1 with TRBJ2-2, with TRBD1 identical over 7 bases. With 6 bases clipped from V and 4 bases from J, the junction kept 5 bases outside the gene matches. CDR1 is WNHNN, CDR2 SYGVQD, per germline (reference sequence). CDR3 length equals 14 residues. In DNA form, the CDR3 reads TGCGCCAGCAGCAGGGACAGTTCCACCGGGGAGCTGTTTTTT. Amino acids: CASSRDSSTGELFF.

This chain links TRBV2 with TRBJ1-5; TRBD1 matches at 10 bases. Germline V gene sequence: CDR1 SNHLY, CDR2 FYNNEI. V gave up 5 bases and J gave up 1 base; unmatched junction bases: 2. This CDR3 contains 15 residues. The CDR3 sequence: CASSWTGGSNQPQHF. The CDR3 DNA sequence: TGTGCCAGCAGTTGGACAGGGGGAAGCAATCAGCCCCAGCATTTT.

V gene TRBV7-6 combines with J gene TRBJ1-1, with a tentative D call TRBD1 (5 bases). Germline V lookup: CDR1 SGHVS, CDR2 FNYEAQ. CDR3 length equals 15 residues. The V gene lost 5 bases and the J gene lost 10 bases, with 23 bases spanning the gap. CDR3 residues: CASSQRDSPSLGAFF. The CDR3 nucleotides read TGTGCCAGCAGCCAGAGAGACAGCCCGAGCTTGGGAGCTTTCTTT.

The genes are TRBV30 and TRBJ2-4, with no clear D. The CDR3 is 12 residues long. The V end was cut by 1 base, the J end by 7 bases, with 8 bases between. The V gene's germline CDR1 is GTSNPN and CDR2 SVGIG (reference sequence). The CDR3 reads CAWSASVNIQYF. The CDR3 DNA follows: TGTGCCTGGAGTGCTTCCGTTAACATTCAGTACTTC. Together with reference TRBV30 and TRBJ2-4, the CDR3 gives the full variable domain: SQTIHQWPATLVQPVGSPLSLECTVEGTSNPNLYWYRQAAGRGLQLLFYSVGIGQISSEVPQNLSASRPQDRQFILSSKKLLLSDSGFYLCAWSASVNIQYFGAGTRLSVL.

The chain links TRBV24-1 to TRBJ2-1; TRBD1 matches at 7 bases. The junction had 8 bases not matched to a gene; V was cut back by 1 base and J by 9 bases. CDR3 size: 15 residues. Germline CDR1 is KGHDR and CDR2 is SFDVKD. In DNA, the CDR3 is TGTGCCACCAGTGATTTCGACAGGGCGGCGGGTGAGCAGTTCTTC. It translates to CATSDFDRAAGEQFF.

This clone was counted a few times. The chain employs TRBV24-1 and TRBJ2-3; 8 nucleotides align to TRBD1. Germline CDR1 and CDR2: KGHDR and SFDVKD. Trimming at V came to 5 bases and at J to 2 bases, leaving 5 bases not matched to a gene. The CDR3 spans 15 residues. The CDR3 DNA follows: TGTGCCACCAGTGCCGCGGACAGGGCCACAGATACGCAGTATTTT. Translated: CATSAADRATDTQYF.

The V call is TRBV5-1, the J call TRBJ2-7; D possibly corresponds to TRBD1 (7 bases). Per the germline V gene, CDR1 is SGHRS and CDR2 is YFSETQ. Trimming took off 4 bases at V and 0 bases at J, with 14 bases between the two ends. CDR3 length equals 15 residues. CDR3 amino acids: CASSEAGGISYEQYF. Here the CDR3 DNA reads TGCGCCAGCAGCGAGGCAGGGGGGATCTCCTACGAGCAGTACTTC.

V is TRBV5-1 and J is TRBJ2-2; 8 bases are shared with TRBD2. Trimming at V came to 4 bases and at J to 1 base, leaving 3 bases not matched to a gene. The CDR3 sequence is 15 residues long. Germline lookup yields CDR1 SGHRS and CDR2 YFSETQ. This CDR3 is CASSLAGLNTGELFF. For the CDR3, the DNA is TGCGCCAGCAGCCTAGCGGGCTTGAACACCGGGGAGCTGTTTTTT.

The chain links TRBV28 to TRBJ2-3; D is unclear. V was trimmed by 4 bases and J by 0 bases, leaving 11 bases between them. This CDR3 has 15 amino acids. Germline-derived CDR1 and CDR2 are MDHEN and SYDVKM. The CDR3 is CASSYTTLSTDTQYF. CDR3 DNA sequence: TGTGCCAGCAGTTATACGACTCTTAGCACAGATACGCAGTATTTT.